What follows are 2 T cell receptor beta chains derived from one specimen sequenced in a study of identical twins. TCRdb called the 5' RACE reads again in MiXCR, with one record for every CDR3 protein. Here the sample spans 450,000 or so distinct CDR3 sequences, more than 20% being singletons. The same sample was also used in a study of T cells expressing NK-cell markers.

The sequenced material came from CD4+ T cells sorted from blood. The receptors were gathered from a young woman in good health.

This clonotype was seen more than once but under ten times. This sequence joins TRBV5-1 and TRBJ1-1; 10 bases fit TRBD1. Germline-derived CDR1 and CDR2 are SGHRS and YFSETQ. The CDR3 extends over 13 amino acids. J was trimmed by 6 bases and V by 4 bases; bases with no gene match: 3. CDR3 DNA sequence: TGCGCCAGCAGCGCTGGACAGGGGGCTGAAGCTTTCTTT. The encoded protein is CASSAGQGAEAFF.

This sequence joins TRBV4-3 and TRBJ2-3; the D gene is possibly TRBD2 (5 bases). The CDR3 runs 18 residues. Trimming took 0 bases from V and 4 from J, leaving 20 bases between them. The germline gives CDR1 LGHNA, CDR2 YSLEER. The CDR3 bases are TGCGCCAGCAGCCAAGAACCGCCCTCCGCGGGTGGGGCAGATACGCAGTATTTT. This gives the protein CASSQEPPSAGGADTQYF.